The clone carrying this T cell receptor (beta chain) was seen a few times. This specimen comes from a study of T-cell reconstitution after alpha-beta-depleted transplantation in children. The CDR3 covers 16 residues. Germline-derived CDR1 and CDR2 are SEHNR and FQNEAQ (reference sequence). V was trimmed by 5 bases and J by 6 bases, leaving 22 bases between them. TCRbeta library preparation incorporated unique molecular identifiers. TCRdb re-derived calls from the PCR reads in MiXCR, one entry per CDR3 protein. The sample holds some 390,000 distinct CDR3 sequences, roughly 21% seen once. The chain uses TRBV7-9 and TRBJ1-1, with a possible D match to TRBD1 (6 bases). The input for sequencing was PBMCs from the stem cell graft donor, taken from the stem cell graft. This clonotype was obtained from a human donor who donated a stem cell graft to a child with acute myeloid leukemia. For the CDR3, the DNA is TGTGCCAGCAGCGCTGATAGACAGGACCGTATGCCTGAAGCTTTCTTT. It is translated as CASSADRQDRMPEAFF.